This T cell receptor beta chain was found in a study of tumour-infiltrating T cells in Burkitt lymphoma. Study-level background: All epidemiological Burkitt lymphoma subtypes were represented in the cohort. Repertoire clonality predicted overall and progression-free survival.

The repertoire was sequenced with immunoSEQ multiplex PCR; TCRdb's copy has only in-frame clones and lacks some. Of 46,000 or so clones listed, around a third are singletons. Study-wide results and limits: Many Burkitt lymphoma patients shared several public clonotypes.

The CDR3 is 15 residues long. Trimming stripped 1 base from V and 1 base from J, with 11 bases between. Looked up from germline, CDR1 is SGHRS and CDR2 is YFSETQ. A word on this clone: Its antigen is undetermined.

Material for sequencing was tumor tissue. The genes are TRBV5-1 and TRBJ1-1; D is undetermined. This receptor was obtained from a human donor with Burkitt lymphoma. In DNA form, the CDR3 reads TGCGCCAGCAGCTTGTTCGATTGGGAGAACACTGAAGCTTTCTTT. Translating it yields CASSLFDWENTEAFF.